This T cell receptor beta chain is from a study of blood T cell repertoires in COVID-19. Looking at the study overall: PBMCs, B-cell-depleted T cells, or T cells were the source of the cDNA or gDNA that made up the material.

The CDR3 is made up of 15 amino acids. Losses at the gene ends were 0 bases for V and 6 bases for J; bases not matched to a gene: 6. The V gene's germline CDR1 is SGDLS and CDR2 YYNGEE. Sequencing used immunoSEQ multiplex PCR; TCRdb keeps in-frame clones, though not all of them. The sample carries roughly 130,000 clones, roughly three quarters recorded once. The TCR comes from a woman between 65 and 79 years old with COVID-19, enrolled during active disease. The rearrangement joins TRBV9 to TRBJ2-1; 7 bases line up with TRBD1. The material sequenced was peripheral blood. CDR3 DNA: TGTGCCAGCAGCGTAGGAGGGGGCGCGTCCAATGAGCAGTTCTTC. Translated, it gives CASSVGGGASNEQFF.